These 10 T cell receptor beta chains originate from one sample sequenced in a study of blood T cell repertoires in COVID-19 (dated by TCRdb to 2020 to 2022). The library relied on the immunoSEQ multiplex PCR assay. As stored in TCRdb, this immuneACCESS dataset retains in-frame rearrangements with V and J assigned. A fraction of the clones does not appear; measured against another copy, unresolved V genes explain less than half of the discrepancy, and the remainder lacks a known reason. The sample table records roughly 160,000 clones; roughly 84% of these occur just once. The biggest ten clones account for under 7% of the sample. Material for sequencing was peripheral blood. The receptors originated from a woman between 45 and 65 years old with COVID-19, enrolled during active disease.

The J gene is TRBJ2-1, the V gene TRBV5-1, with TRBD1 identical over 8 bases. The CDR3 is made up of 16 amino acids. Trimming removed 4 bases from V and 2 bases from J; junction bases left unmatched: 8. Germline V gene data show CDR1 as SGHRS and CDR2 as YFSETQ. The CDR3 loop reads CASSPTGGIAYNEQFF. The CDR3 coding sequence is TGCGCCAGCAGCCCTACAGGGGGGATCGCCTACAATGAGCAGTTCTTC.

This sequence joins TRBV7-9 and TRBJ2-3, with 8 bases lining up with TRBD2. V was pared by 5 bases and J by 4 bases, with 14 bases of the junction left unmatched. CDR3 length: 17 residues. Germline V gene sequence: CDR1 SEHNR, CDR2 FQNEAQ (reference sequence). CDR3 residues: CASSPRRLSGGSDTQYF. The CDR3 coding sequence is TGTGCCAGCAGCCCCCGGAGGCTGAGCGGGGGCTCAGATACGCAGTATTTT.

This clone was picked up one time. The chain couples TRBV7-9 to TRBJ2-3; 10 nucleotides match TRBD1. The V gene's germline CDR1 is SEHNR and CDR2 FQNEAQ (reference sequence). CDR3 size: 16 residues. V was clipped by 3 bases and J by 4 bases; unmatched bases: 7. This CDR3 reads CASSFSRDRGPDTQYF. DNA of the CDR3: TGTGCCAGCAGCTTTAGCCGGGACAGGGGTCCAGATACGCAGTATTTT.

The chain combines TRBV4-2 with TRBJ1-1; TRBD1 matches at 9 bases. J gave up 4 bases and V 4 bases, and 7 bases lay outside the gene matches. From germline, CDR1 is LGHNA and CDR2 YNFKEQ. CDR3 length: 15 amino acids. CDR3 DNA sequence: TGTGCCAGCAGCCCGTCAGGACAGGGGCCCACTGAAGCTTTCTTT. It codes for CASSPSGQGPTEAFF.

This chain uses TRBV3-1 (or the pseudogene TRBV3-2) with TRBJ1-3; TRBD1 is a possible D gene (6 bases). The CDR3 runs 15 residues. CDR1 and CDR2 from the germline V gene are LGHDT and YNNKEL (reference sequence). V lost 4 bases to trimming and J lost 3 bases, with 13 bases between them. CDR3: CASSPLGQSGNTIYF. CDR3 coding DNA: TGTGCCAGCAGCCCTCTAGGACAGAGTGGAAACACCATATATTTT.

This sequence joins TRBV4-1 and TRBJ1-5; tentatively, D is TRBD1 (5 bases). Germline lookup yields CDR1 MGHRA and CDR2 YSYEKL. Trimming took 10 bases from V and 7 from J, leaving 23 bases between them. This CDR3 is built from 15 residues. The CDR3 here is CAILHGAGIRQPQHF. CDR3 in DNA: TGCGCCATCCTACATGGGGCTGGGATTCGGCAGCCCCAGCATTTT.

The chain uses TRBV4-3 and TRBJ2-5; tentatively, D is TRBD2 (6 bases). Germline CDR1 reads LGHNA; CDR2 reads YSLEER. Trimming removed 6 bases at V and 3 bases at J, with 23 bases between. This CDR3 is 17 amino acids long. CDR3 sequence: CASRCFEQRVRKETQYF. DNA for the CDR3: TGCGCCAGCAGGTGTTTCGAACAGCGGGTAAGGAAAGAGACCCAGTACTTC.

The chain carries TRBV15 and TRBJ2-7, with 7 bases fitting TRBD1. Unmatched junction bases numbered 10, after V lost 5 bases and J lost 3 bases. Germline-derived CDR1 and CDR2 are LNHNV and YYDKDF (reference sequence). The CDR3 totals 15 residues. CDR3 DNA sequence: TGTGCCACCAGCGGGGAACCACAGGGGATCTACGAGCAGTACTTC. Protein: CATSGEPQGIYEQYF.

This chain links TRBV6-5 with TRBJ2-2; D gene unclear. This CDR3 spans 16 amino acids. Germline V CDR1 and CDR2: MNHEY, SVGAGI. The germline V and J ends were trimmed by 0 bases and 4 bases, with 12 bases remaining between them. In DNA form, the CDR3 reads TGTGCCAGCAGTTACTCAACCCCACAGAGCACCGGGGAGCTGTTTTTT. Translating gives CASSYSTPQSTGELFF.

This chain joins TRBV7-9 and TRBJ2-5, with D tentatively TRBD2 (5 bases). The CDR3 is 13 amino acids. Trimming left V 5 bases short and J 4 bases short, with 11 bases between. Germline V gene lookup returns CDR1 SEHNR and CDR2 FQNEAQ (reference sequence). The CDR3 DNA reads TGTGCCAGCAGCCCCGTGGCGGGAGAGACCCAGTACTTC. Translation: CASSPVAGETQYF.